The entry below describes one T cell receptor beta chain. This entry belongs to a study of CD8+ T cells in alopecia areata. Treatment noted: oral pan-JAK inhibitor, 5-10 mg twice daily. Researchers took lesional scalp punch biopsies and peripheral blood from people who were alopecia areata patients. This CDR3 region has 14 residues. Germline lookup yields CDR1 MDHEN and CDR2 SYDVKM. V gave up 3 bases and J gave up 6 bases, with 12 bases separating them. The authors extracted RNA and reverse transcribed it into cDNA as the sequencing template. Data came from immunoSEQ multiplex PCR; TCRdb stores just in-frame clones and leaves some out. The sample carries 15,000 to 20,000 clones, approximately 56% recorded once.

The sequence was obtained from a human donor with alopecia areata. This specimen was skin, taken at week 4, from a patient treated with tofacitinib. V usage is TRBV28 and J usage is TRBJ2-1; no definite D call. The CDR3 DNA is TGTGCCAGCAGTTTTCTTTCTGGCCGCAATGAGCAGTTCTTC. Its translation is CASSFLSGRNEQFF.